This record looks at one TCR beta chain sequence and its context. The authors ran a second PCR of about 6 to 12 cycles using a sample-barcoded 5' primer and a J-beta primer mix. The template-switch adaptor was a 5' adaptor with 12 random nucleotides. It tagged each cDNA molecule. TCRdb reprocessed the 5' RACE reads with MiXCR, giving one entry per CDR3 protein. The repertoire consists of approximately 940,000 distinct CDR3 sequences, with roughly 52% occurring once and the leading ten covering roughly an eighth. Donors ranged from about 6 to 90 years old and were healthy Caucasians in Russia. This CDR3 is built from 16 residues. The V gene's germline CDR1 is SGHTA and CDR2 FQGNSA. Trimming stripped 0 bases from V and 2 bases from J, with 14 bases between. This sample was taken from a study of blood T cells in healthy people across ages.

This sequence was found in a man between 25 and 39 years old in good health. Sequencing was carried out using blood. This chain joins TRBV7-2 and TRBJ2-7, with no clear D. CDR3 coding DNA: TGTGCCAGCAGCTTAGCTGCTATGGGCGGAGCCTACGAGCAGTACTTC. Its protein product is CASSLAAMGGAYEQYF. Together with reference TRBV7-2 and TRBJ2-7, the CDR3 gives the full variable domain: GAGVSQSPSNKVTEKGKDVELRCDPISGHTALYWYRQSLGQGLEFLIYFQGNSAPDKSGLPSDRFSAERTGGSVSTLTIQRTQQEDSAVYLCASSLAAMGGAYEQYFGPGTRLTVT.